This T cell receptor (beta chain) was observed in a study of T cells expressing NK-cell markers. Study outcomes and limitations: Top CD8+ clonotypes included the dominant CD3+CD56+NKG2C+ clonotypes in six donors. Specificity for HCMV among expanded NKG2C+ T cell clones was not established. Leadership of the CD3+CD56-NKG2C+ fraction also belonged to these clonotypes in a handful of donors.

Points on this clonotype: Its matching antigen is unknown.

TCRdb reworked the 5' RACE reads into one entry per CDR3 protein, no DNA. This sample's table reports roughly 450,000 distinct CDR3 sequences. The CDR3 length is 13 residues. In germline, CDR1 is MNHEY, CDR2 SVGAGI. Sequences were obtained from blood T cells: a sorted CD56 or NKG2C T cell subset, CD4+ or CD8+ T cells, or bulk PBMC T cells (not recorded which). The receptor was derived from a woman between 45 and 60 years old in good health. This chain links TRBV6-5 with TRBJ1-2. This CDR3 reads CATHSWRDYGYTF.